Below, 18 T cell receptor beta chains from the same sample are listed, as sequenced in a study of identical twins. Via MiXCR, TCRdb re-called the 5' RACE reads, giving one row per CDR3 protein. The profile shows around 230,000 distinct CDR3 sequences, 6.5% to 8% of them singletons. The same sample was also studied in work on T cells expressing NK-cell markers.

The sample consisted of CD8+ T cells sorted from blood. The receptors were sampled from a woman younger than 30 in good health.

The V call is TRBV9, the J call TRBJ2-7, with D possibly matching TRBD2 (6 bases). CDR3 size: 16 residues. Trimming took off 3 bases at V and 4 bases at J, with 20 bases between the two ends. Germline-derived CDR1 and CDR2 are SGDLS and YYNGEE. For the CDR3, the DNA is TGTGCCAGCAGCGGGGAGGAGCGGGTCATGGTTTACGAGCAGTACTTC. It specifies CASSGEERVMVYEQYF.

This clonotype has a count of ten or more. The CDR3 DNA reads as TGTGCCAGCAGCTTGTCGTCTAACTATGGCTACACCTTC. It codes for CASSLSSNYGYTF. The chain combines TRBV11-2 with TRBJ1-2; D unclear. The CDR3 covers 13 residues. V lost 3 bases, J lost 0 bases, and 5 bases lay in between. Germline V lookup: CDR1 SGHAT, CDR2 FQNNGV.

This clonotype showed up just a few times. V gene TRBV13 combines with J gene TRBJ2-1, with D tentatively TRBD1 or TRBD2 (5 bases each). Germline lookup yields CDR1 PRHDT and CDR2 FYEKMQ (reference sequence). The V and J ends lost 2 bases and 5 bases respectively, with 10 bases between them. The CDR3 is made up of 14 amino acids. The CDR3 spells CASSLFGTNNEQFF. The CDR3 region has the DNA TGTGCCAGCAGCTTATTCGGGACCAACAATGAGCAGTTCTTC.

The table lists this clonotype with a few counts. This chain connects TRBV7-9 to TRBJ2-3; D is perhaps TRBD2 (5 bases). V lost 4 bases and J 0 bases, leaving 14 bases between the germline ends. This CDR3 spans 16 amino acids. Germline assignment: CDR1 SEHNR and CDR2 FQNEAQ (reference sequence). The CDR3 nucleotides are TGTGCCAGCAGCTCGCCTCAAGCGGAGAGCACAGATACGCAGTATTTT. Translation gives CASSSPQAESTDTQYF.

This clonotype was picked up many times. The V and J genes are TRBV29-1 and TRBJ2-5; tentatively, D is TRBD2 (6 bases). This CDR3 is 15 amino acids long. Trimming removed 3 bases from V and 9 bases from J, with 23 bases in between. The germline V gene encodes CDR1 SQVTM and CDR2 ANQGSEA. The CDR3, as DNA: TGCAGCGTTGACTTACGGGGGACCGCCGAGGAGGCCCAGTACTTC. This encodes CSVDLRGTAEEAQYF.

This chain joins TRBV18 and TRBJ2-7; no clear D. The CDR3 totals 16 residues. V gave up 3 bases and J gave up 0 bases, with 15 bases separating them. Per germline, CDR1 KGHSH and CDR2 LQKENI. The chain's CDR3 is CASSPRKGESSYEQYF. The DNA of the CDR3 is TGTGCCAGCTCACCGCGAAAGGGCGAGAGCTCCTACGAGCAGTACTTC.

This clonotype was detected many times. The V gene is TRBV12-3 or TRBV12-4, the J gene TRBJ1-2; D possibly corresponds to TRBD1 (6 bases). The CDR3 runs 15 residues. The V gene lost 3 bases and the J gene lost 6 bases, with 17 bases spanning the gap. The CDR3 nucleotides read TGTGCCAGCAGTTTCGGCGGGACACTTTCACATGGCTACACCTTC. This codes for CASSFGGTLSHGYTF.

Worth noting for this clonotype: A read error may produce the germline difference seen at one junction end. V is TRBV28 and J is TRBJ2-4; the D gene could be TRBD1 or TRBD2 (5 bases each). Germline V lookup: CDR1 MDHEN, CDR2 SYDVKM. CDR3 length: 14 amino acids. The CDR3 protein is CASRYGTPKTIQYF. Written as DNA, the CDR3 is TGTGCCAGCAGGTACGGGACCCCCAAAACCATTCAGTACTTC.

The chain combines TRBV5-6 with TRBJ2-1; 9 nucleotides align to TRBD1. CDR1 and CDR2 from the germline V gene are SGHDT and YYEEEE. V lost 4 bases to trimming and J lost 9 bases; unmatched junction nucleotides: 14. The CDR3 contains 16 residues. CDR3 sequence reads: CASSRGLGTGRGEQFF. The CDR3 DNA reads TGTGCCAGCAGCCGGGGGCTCGGGACAGGGAGAGGTGAGCAGTTCTTC.

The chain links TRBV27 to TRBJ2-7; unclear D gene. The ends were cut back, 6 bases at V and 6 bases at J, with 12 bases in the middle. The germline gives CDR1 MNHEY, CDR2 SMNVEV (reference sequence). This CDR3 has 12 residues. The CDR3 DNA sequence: TGTGCCAGCAGGACCGGTGGGCGCGAGCAGTACTTC. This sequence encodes CASRTGGREQYF.

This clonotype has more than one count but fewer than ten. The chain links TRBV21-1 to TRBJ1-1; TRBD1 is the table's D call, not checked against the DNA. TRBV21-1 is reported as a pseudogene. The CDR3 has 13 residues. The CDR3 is CASSRGSGAEAFF. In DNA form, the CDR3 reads TGTGCCAGCAGCAGGGGGAGTGGGGCTGAAGCTTTCTTT.

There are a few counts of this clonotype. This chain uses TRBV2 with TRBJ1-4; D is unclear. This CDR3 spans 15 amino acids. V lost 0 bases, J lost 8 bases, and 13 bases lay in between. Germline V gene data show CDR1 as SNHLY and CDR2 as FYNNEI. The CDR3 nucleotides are TGTGCCAGCAGTGAAGCGGTCGCCGTTGGGGAAAAACTGTTTTTT. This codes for CASSEAVAVGEKLFF.

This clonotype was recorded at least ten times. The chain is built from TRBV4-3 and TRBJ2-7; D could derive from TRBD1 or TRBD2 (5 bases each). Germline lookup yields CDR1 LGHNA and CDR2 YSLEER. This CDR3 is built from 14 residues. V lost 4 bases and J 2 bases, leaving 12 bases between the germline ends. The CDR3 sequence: CASSRGDGTYEQYF. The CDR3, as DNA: TGCGCCAGCAGCCGAGGGGACGGGACCTACGAGCAGTACTTC.

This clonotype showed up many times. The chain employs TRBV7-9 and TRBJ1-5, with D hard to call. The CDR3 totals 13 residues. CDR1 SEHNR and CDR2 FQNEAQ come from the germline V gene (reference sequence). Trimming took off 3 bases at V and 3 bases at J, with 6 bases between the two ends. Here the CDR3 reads CASSFGANQPQHF. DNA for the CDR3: TGTGCCAGCAGCTTTGGCGCCAATCAGCCCCAGCATTTT.

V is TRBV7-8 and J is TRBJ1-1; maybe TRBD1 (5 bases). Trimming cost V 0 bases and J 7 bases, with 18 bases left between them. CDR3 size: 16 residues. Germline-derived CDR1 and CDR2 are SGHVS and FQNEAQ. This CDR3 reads CASSLAGGGENGEAFF. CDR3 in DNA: TGTGCCAGCAGCTTAGCGGGGGGTGGGGAGAATGGTGAAGCTTTCTTT.

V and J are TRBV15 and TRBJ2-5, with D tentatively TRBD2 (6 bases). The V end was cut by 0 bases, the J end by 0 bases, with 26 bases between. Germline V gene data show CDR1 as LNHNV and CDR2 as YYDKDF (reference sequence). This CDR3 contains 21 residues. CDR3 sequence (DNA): TGTGCCACCAGCAGAGATTCGGAGGGTCTAAATCCCCGCCCCTACCAAGAGACCCAGTACTTC. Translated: CATSRDSEGLNPRPYQETQYF.

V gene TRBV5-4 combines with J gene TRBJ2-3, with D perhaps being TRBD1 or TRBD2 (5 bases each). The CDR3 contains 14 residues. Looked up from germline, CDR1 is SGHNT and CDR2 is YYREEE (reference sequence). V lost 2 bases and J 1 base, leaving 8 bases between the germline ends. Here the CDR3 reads CASSFVGGTDTQYF. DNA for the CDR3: TGTGCCAGCAGCTTCGTGGGGGGCACAGATACGCAGTATTTT.

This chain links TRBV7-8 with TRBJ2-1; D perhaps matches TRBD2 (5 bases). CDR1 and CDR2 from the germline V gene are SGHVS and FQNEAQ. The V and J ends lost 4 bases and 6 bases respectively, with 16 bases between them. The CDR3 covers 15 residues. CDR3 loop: CASSSAPGAVNEQFF. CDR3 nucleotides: TGTGCCAGCAGCTCAGCCCCAGGAGCGGTCAATGAGCAGTTCTTC.